Following are 10 T cell receptor beta chains from one sample sequenced in a study of identical twins. TCRdb ran MiXCR on the 5' RACE reads and lists one entry per CDR3 protein. Here the sample spans about 250,000 distinct CDR3 sequences, 6% to 8.5% being singletons. This same sample was also taken into another study, of yellow fever vaccine responses in identical twins.

Sample: CD8+ T cells sorted from blood. These receptor sequences come from a woman aged 18-30 years in good health.

There are a few counts of this clonotype. The rearrangement links TRBV7-6 to TRBJ2-7, with unresolved D. In germline, CDR1 is SGHVS, CDR2 FNYEAQ. V was clipped by 1 base and J by 3 bases, with 16 bases between them. This CDR3 is built from 16 residues. The CDR3 is CASSLEVAGSGYEQYF. The CDR3 coding sequence is TGTGCCAGCAGCTTAGAGGTGGCCGGTTCTGGCTACGAGCAGTACTTC.

This clonotype was counted at least ten times. The rearrangement uses TRBV7-9 and TRBJ2-1, with TRBD2 identical over 7 bases. V lost 6 bases to trimming and J lost 1 base; unmatched junction nucleotides: 3. CDR1 SEHNR and CDR2 FQNEAQ come from the germline V gene (reference sequence). CDR3 length: 14 residues. The CDR3 DNA reads TGTGCCAGCAGACCGGGGGGATCCTACAATGAGCAGTTCTTC. Translation: CASRPGGSYNEQFF.

This chain joins TRBV16 and TRBJ2-1, with TRBD1 identical over 7 bases. With V trimmed by 1 base and J by 6 bases, 9 bases remained unmatched. The germline V gene encodes CDR1 KGHSY and CDR2 FQNENV. The CDR3 totals 16 residues. CDR3 coding DNA: TGTGCCAGCAGCCAATTAGACAGGGCGGATTCCAATGAGCAGTTCTTC. It codes for CASSQLDRADSNEQFF.

This clonotype has more than one count but fewer than ten. V and J are TRBV3-1 and TRBJ2-7; D perhaps matches TRBD2 (5 bases). V was cut by 5 bases and J by 1 base, with 12 bases left in between. The CDR3 extends over 14 amino acids. Germline loops: CDR1 LGHDT, CDR2 YNNKEL (reference sequence). The CDR3 region has the DNA TGTGCCAGCAGCGAGCCCGGGGTATCCTACGAGCAGTACTTC. It encodes CASSEPGVSYEQYF.

There are a few counts of this clonotype. The rearrangement uses TRBV7-8 and TRBJ1-6; tentatively, D is TRBD1 (6 bases). Trimming cost V 4 bases and J 2 bases, with 9 bases left between them. The CDR3 has 15 amino acids. Per the germline V gene, CDR1 is SGHVS and CDR2 is FQNEAQ. This CDR3 reads CASSWGAPYNSPLHF. CDR3 DNA sequence: TGTGCCAGCAGCTGGGGGGCCCCCTATAATTCACCCCTCCACTTT.

This clonotype was recorded at least ten times. The V gene is TRBV10-3, the J gene TRBJ1-1; a possible D gene is TRBD1 (5 bases). This CDR3 region has 15 residues. The ends were cut back, 0 bases at V and 6 bases at J, with 14 bases in the middle. Germline CDR1 ENHRY, CDR2 SYGVKD. CDR3 residues: CAISESKWEGSEAFF. For the CDR3, the DNA is TGTGCCATCAGTGAGTCAAAGTGGGAGGGGTCTGAAGCTTTCTTT.

This clonotype was observed at least ten times. The chain links TRBV4-1 to TRBJ1-5; D ambiguous. This CDR3 region has 15 residues. Germline lookup yields CDR1 MGHRA and CDR2 YSYEKL. V lost 0 bases and J 0 bases, leaving 6 bases between the germline ends. The CDR3 spells CASSQDWYSNQPQHF. CDR3 nucleotides: TGCGCCAGCAGCCAAGACTGGTATAGCAATCAGCCCCAGCATTTT.

This clonotype was observed a few times. The V call is TRBV7-3, the J call TRBJ2-1; TRBD2 matches 16 bases. Germline V gives CDR1 SGHTA, CDR2 FQGTGA. J lost 7 bases, V lost 3 bases, and 9 bases had no gene match. This CDR3 comprises 18 residues. The DNA of the CDR3 is TGTGCCAGCAGCTTCTCCGGGACTAGCGGGAGGGCGGGGAATGAGCAGTTCTTC. Amino acids: CASSFSGTSGRAGNEQFF.

The rearrangement joins TRBV6-2 or TRBV6-3 to TRBJ2-3, with D possibly matching TRBD2 (5 bases). This CDR3 comprises 16 residues. Between the trimmed V and J ends, which lost 0 bases and 2 bases, there was a span of 12 bases. The germline CDR1 and CDR2 sequences are MNHEY and SVGEGT. As DNA, the CDR3 is TGTGCCAGCAGTTACTCCACCAGCGGAGACACAGATACGCAGTATTTT. This encodes CASSYSTSGDTDTQYF.

V gene TRBV6-1 combines with J gene TRBJ2-7; no reliable D call. CDR3 length: 14 residues. CDR1 and CDR2 (germline): MNHNS, SASEGT. The ends were cut back, 5 bases at V and 2 bases at J, with 13 bases in the middle. DNA for the CDR3: TGTGCCAGCAGTCCTTTTGACCGTCCCTACGAGCAGTACTTC. It is translated as CASSPFDRPYEQYF.